Listed here are 22 T cell receptor beta chains from one sample, sequenced in a study of Graves' ophthalmopathy and Graves' hyperthyroidism. TCR beta CDR3 amplification used RNA transcripts. In the first round, RT-PCR was carried out with HTBI primers, and a multiplex PCR formed the second round. TCRdb reprocessed the multiplex PCR reads via MiXCR and lists one record per CDR3 protein. Of around 590,000 distinct CDR3 sequences detected, approximately 35% appear once; the ten largest clones hold roughly 4.5%. The source material was peripheral blood or thyroid tissue (not recorded which). These receptors were taken from an adult man with Graves' hyperthyroidism.

This clonotype appeared once. A much larger clonotype is one base distant, so this may be a read error. The chain employs TRBV11-2 and TRBJ1-4; D is ambiguous. In germline, CDR1 is SGHAT, CDR2 FQNNGV. The length of the CDR3 is 15 residues. The ends were cut back, 2 bases at V and 6 bases at J, with 13 bases in the middle. In DNA form, the CDR3 reads TGTGCCAGCAGCTTATCTCCGGTGTATGATGAAAAACTGTTTTTT. The encoded protein is CASSLSPVYDEKLFF.

Notes on this clonotype: Just one base apart from a much larger clone, this may be a read error. The gene calls are TRBV12-3 or TRBV12-4 and TRBJ1-4; TRBD1 matches 7 bases. The CDR3 is made up of 16 amino acids. The CDR3 DNA reads as TGTGCCGGCAGTTTAGGATTCGGGACAGCTTCTGAAAAACTGTTTTTT. Translating it yields CAGSLGFGTASEKLFF.

The chain's CDR3 is CSVQGTSGGATDTQYF. DNA for the CDR3: TGCAGCGTCCAAGGGACTAGCGGGGGGGCTACAGATACGCAGTATTTT. The chain couples TRBV29-1 to TRBJ2-3, with 16 bases aligning to TRBD2. The V and J ends lost 6 bases and 3 bases, in that order; junction bases with no gene match: 6. Looked up from germline, CDR1 is SQVTM and CDR2 is ANQGSEA. The CDR3 totals 16 residues.

The chain uses TRBV6-5 and TRBJ1-2, with a tentative D call TRBD1 (5 bases). V lost 7 bases and J 8 bases, leaving 20 bases between the germline ends. This CDR3 spans 14 amino acids. Looked up from germline, CDR1 is MNHEY and CDR2 is SVGAGI. The CDR3 nucleotides read TGTGCCAGCACCCTCGACGGGGGAGGGAAAGGCTACACCTTC. Protein: CASTLDGGGKGYTF.

This clonotype was detected only a few times. This rearrangement joins TRBV27 to TRBJ2-2; no clear D gene. Trimming removed 1 base at V and 9 bases at J, with 6 bases between. This CDR3 spans 12 amino acids. The germline CDR1 and CDR2 sequences are MNHEY and SMNVEV (reference sequence). CDR3 region: CASSLFGRELFF. CDR3 sequence (DNA): TGTGCCAGCAGTTTATTCGGCCGGGAGCTGTTTTTT.

The table lists this clonotype with many counts. The V gene is TRBV5-5, the J gene TRBJ2-5, with TRBD2 as a possible D gene (7 bases). Germline CDR1 SGHKS, CDR2 YYEKEE (reference sequence). The CDR3 is 14 amino acids. Trimming removed 2 bases from V and 5 bases from J, with 13 bases in between. The CDR3 nucleotides read TGTGCCAGCAGCTTAGGGGGGGCATCGGAGACCCAGTACTTC. Its protein is CASSLGGASETQYF. The full variable domain, in which reference TRBV5-5 and TRBJ2-5 provide the parts outside the CDR3, is DAGVTQSPTHLIKTRGQQVTLRCSPISGHKSVSWYQQVLGQGPQFIFQYYEKEERGRGNFPDRFSARQFPNYSSELNVNALLLGDSALYLCASSLGGASETQYFGPGTRLLVL.

This clonotype was seen repeatedly, ten times or more. The chain carries TRBV5-8 and TRBJ1-2; D call uncertain. There are 16 residues in the CDR3. Trimming pared 0 bases from V and 5 bases from J, leaving 17 bases between. CDR1 and CDR2 from the germline V gene are SGHTS and YDEGEE. CDR3 bases: TGTGCCAGCAGCTTGGGTCTCGAAGGCGGGAAATATGGCTACACCTTC. Its translation is CASSLGLEGGKYGYTF.

The chain uses TRBV7-2 and TRBJ2-5; TRBD1 matches 9 bases. V gave up 1 base and J gave up 4 bases; unmatched junction bases: 7. The CDR3 spans 16 residues. The germline gives CDR1 SGHTA, CDR2 FQGNSA. This CDR3 reads CASSLEWDRVLETQYF. As DNA, the CDR3 is TGTGCCAGCAGCTTAGAGTGGGACAGGGTCTTAGAGACCCAGTACTTC.

In the case of this clonotype: A much larger clone lies a single base off, so this may be a read error. The chain carries TRBV7-2 and TRBJ1-5, with 9 positions matching TRBD1. In germline, CDR1 is SGHTA, CDR2 FQGNSA. The CDR3 totals 15 residues. The CDR3 DNA sequence: TGTGCCAGCAGAGTAACAGGGGGCATCAATCAGCCCCGGCATTTT. It specifies CASRVTGGINQPRHF. The full variable domain, with the rest looked up from reference TRBV7-2 and TRBJ1-5, is GAGVSQSPSNKVTEKGKDVELRCDPISGHTALYWYRQSLGQGLEFLIYFQGNSAPDKSGLPSDRFSAERTGGSVSTLTIQRTQQEDSAVYLCASRVTGGINQPRHFGDGTRLSIL.

Turning to this clonotype: Sequence at one end of the junction differs from germline and may be a read error. CDR3 DNA sequence: TGCGCCAGCGGGGTCAGCATGAGCACTGAAGCTTTCTTT. Translated, it gives CASGVSMSTEAFF. The gene calls are TRBV2 and TRBJ1-1; D is uncertain. CDR3 length: 13 amino acids. The germline V gene has CDR1 SNHLY and CDR2 FYNNEI.

This clonotype has a handful of counts. The chain recombines TRBV27 with TRBJ1-2; D is undetermined. The V end lost 2 bases, the J end lost 8 bases, and 12 bases lay between the germline ends. Germline CDR1 is MNHEY and CDR2 is SMNVEV (reference sequence). This CDR3 has 13 residues. For the CDR3, the DNA is TGTGCCAGCAGTTTAAATACCGGCGGAGGCTACACCTTC. Its protein product is CASSLNTGGGYTF.

This clonotype was seen repeatedly, ten times or more. This chain links TRBV20-1 with TRBJ2-2, with TRBD2 matching over 8 bases. The CDR3 extends over 15 amino acids. From germline, CDR1 is DFQATT and CDR2 SNEGSKA (reference sequence). The junction had 9 bases not matched to a gene; V was cut back by 2 bases and J by 7 bases. The CDR3 spells CSARNPGLAGGELFF. DNA for the CDR3: TGCAGTGCTAGAAATCCCGGACTAGCAGGCGGGGAGCTGTTTTTT.

The chain uses TRBV5-1 and TRBJ1-2; maybe TRBD1 (6 bases). This CDR3 comprises 15 residues. The V gene lost 2 bases and the J gene lost 7 bases, with 18 bases spanning the gap. Germline V gene sequence: CDR1 SGHRS, CDR2 YFSETQ. The CDR3 DNA is TGCGCCAGCAGCTTAGACGGGGGGCCAAACCCTGGCTACACCTTC. Residues: CASSLDGGPNPGYTF.

The sample holds a few counts of this clonotype. This chain connects TRBV10-3 to TRBJ2-3; 8 bases are shared with TRBD1. The ends lost 6 bases at V and 2 bases at J; junction bases unmatched: 7. CDR3 length: 15 amino acids. Per germline, CDR1 ENHRY and CDR2 SYGVKD. The CDR3 bases are TGTGCCATCAGGGGGGACAGGTCCTACACAGATACGCAGTATTTT. Encoded protein: CAIRGDRSYTDTQYF.

Many counts were recorded for this clonotype. The rearrangement joins TRBV20-1 to TRBJ1-2; 9 nucleotides line up with TRBD1. CDR3 length: 15 residues. The J segment lost 8 bases and the V segment lost 1 base, leaving 11 bases of the junction unmatched. Germline V gene lookup returns CDR1 DFQATT and CDR2 SNEGSKA (reference sequence). The chain's CDR3 is CSARVAGQGVGGYTF. In DNA, the CDR3 is TGCAGTGCTAGAGTGGCGGGACAGGGAGTTGGAGGCTACACCTTC.

There are a few counts of this clonotype. A read error may explain this, as a much larger clone is one base away. The rearrangement links TRBV10-3 to TRBJ1-2; tentatively, D is TRBD1 (5 bases). V lost 0 bases and J lost 6, with 11 bases in between. The germline V gene has CDR1 ENHRY and CDR2 SYGVKD. The CDR3 consists of 14 residues. This CDR3 is CAISESGDRDGYTF. The CDR3, as DNA: TGTGCCATCAGTGAGTCGGGGGATAGGGATGGCTACACCTTC.

This clonotype was seen repeatedly, ten times or more. J is TRBJ1-2 and V is TRBV20-1; tentatively, D is TRBD1 (5 bases). The CDR3 length is 14 residues. CDR1 is DFQATT and CDR2 is SNEGSKA in the germline V gene (reference sequence). Trimming took off 4 bases at V and 2 bases at J, with 14 bases between the two ends. The CDR3 coding sequence is TGCAGTGCTACTGGGGGTGGACGGAACTATGGCTACACCTTC. Protein: CSATGGGRNYGYTF.

For this clonotype: Possible read error: a much larger clone is one base away. This sequence joins TRBV3-1 and TRBJ1-6, with no clear D. The CDR3 consists of 13 residues. Per germline, CDR1 LGHDT and CDR2 YNNKEL (reference sequence). The CDR3 here is CANSQALNSPLHF. CDR3 sequence (DNA): TGTGCCAACAGCCAGGCCTTAAATTCACCCCTCCACTTT.

A word on this clonotype: This may be a read error: a much more frequent sequence differs by one nucleotide. V is TRBV24-1 and J is TRBJ1-1; D gene unclear. CDR3 length: 15 residues. Between the trimmed V and J ends, which lost 6 bases and 1 base, there was a span of 14 bases. From germline, CDR1 is KGHDR and CDR2 SFDVKD. The CDR3 loop is CATSSIVTTNTEAFF. The CDR3, as DNA: TGTGCCACCAGTTCTATCGTCACGACGAACACTGAAGCTTTCTTT.

This clonotype has ten or more counts. CDR3 residues: CASSQDSSYGYTF. CDR3 nucleotide sequence: TGCGCCAGCAGCCAAGATAGTTCGTATGGCTACACCTTC. The chain combines TRBV4-1 with TRBJ1-2; no firm D call. Trimming left V 0 bases short and J 5 bases short, with 7 bases between. The germline V gene encodes CDR1 MGHRA and CDR2 YSYEKL. The length of the CDR3 is 13 residues.

This clonotype was detected many times. The V and J genes are TRBV20-1 and TRBJ1-5; perhaps TRBD1 as D (6 bases). V lost 6 bases and J 4 bases, leaving 10 bases between the germline ends. There are 12 residues in the CDR3. Germline CDR1 is DFQATT and CDR2 is SNEGSKA (reference sequence). This chain's CDR3 is CSAEGGNQPQHF. Written as DNA, the CDR3 is TGCAGTGCCGAGGGGGGAAATCAGCCCCAGCATTTT.

Of note for this clonotype: Likely a read error: the CDR3 ends without its conserved phenylalanine or tryptophan. The chain is built from TRBV7-9 and TRBJ1-4, with D possibly TRBD1 on 6 matching bases. The CDR3 length is 15 residues. Germline values: CDR1 SEHNR, CDR2 FQNEAQ (reference sequence). Between the trimmed V and J ends, which lost 5 bases and 8 bases, there was a span of 18 bases. The DNA of the CDR3 is TGTGCCAGCAGCCCCTACAGGGAGACGGGGGAAAAACTGTTTCTT. Encoded protein: CASSPYRETGEKLFL.